This T cell receptor beta chain comes out of a study of monozygotic twins with inflammatory bowel disease. Study-wide points: Healthy co-twins, by inverse Simpson, had higher TCRbeta diversity than their siblings with IBD.

Notes on this clonotype: Its cognate antigen is unknown.

The CDR3 sequence is 16 residues long. Germline values: CDR1 SEHNR, CDR2 FQNEAQ (reference sequence). TCRdb derives one entry per CDR3 protein from the 5' RACE reads, leaving out DNA. The repertoire table contains a few hundred thousand distinct CDR3 sequences. Sequencing input: blood. This TCR was recovered from a human donor with ulcerative colitis or Crohn's disease, or a healthy co-twin of an affected twin (not recorded which). The chain joins TRBV7-9 to TRBJ2-5; the TCRdb D gene call, TRBD2, has no DNA to confirm it. The CDR3 is CASSLVSGEEEETQYF. The variable domain in full, with the rest retrieved from reference TRBV7-9 and TRBJ2-5, is DTGVSQNPRHKITKRGQNVTFRCDPISEHNRLYWYRQTLGQGPEFLTYFQNEAQLEKSRLLSDRFSAERPKGSFSTLEIQRTEQGDSAMYLCASSLVSGEEEETQYFGPGTRLLVL.